The rows below give T cell receptor beta chains drawn from one sample of a study of T cell changes during pregnancy in multiple sclerosis. Some clones are missing from TCRdb's copy, which holds only in-frame ones; the method was immunoSEQ multiplex PCR. The data hold roughly 72,000 clones, with around 89% observed a single time. Sequencing used peripheral blood, obtained in the first trimester of pregnancy. The receptors shown here come from a female donor in good health, enrolled as a control in a pregnancy study. The CDR3 runs from the conserved cysteine through the conserved F or W. D genes are given only for firm matches. Part of the rows lack a size; the others show once, few, many or a class for expanded clones.

j_call d_call v_call clone_size cdr3_nt cdr3_aa
TRBJ2-3 TRBD2 TRBV25-1 once TGTGCCAGCAGTCGGGGACTAGCGGGGGGAACAGATACGCAGTATTTT CASSRGLAGGTDTQYF
TRBJ1-2 TRBD1 TRBV18 - TGTGCCAGCTCCCCAGGACAGGGCGTAGGCTACACCTTC CASSPGQGVGYTF
TRBJ1-1 - TRBV28 - TGTGCCAGCAGTTTAGGGGGCAGGGGCTTCATGAACACTGAAGCTTTCTTT CASSLGGRGFMNTEAFF
TRBJ1-2 TRBD1 TRBV5-1 - TGCGCCAGCAGCTCCTCGACAGGGTCTAACTATGGCTACACCTTC CASSSSTGSNYGYTF
TRBJ1-2 - TRBV7-2 - TGTGCCAGCAGCTTACCCCCATGGGGGGGGCCGATCTATGGCTACACCTTC CASSLPPWGGPIYGYTF
TRBJ2-7 TRBD1 TRBV6-5 - TGTGCCAGCAGCCTAAAGGCAGGGGGCTACTACGAGCAGTACTTC CASSLKAGGYYEQYF
TRBJ1-2 TRBD1 TRBV5-6 - TGTGCCAGCAGCTTGCGGGGAGGGGCGACAGGGGGATTGTATGGCTACACCTTC CASSLRGGATGGLYGYTF
TRBJ2-7 TRBD1 TRBV7-7 few TGTGCCAGCAGCTCGGGACAGCCCAGCTCCTACGAGCAGTACTTC CASSSGQPSSYEQYF
TRBJ2-2 - TRBV6-6 once TGTGCCAGCATAACCGAGGGAGTCAGCACCGGGGAGCTGTTTTTT CASITEGVSTGELFF
TRBJ2-2 - TRBV19 - TGTGCCAGTAACGTCAGGGGGGACACCGGGGAGCTGTTTTTT CASNVRGDTGELFF
TRBJ2-7 TRBD1 TRBV18 - TGTGCCAGCTCACCCGGACAGGGGAGCCCCTACGAGCAGTACTTC CASSPGQGSPYEQYF
TRBJ1-1 TRBD1 TRBV5-1 - TGCGCCAGCAGCCCATTTAAGGGTTCCGGGACAGGGAAGACTGAAGCTTTCTTT CASSPFKGSGTGKTEAFF
TRBJ1-4 - TRBV21-1 - TGTGCCAGCAGCACCCATGGACAGGGTACTAATGAAAAACTGTTTTTT CASSTHGQGTNEKLFF
TRBJ2-3 TRBD1 TRBV7-2 - TGTGCCAGCAGCCACGGACAGGGTGATAGCACAGATACGCAGTATTTT CASSHGQGDSTDTQYF
TRBJ1-2 - TRBV12-5 - TGTGCTAGTGCCCTCAGCAGGGTTGGCTACACCTTC CASALSRVGYTF
TRBJ1-4 TRBD1 TRBV9 - TGTGCCAGCAGCGCCCATCCGGGACAGGGGAATGAAAAACTGTTTTTT CASSAHPGQGNEKLFF
TRBJ1-1 TRBD1 TRBV7-9 many TGTGCCAGCAGCTTGTGGACAGGGGGCACTGAAGCTTTCTTT CASSLWTGGTEAFF
TRBJ1-1 - TRBV2 - TGTGCCAGCAGTGAAGCGCCAACTTCGACTGAAGCTTTCTTT CASSEAPTSTEAFF
TRBJ1-6 - TRBV7-2 - TGTGCCAGCAGTCCAAGACGGAGCTCCTATAATTCACCCCTCCACTTT CASSPRRSSYNSPLHF
TRBJ1-3 - TRBV19 - TGTGCCAGGGAGGTTCTCTCTGGAAACACCATATATTTT CAREVLSGNTIYF
TRBJ2-7 TRBD1 TRBV5-4 - TGTGCCAGCAGCGGGGGACAGAGACGCTACGAGCAGTACTTC CASSGGQRRYEQYF
TRBJ2-7 - TRBV28 - TGTGCCAGCAGACTTACTAGCTGGTACGAGCAGTACTTC CASRLTSWYEQYF
TRBJ2-1 TRBD2 TRBV7-2 - TGTGCCAGCAGCCCGCGGGCGGGACTAGCGAACAATGAGCAGTTCTTC CASSPRAGLANNEQFF
TRBJ2-1 - TRBV7-9 - TGTGCCAGCAGCCCGAGAGGGGGAGTAGGGCAGTTCTTC CASSPRGGVGQFF
TRBJ2-5 - TRBV11-3 - TGTGCCAGCAGTCCTGGGGCTTGGGAGACCCAGTACTTC CASSPGAWETQYF
TRBJ1-1 TRBD1 TRBV28 - TGTGCCAGCAGTTTAATTCGGGACAGGGACCTGAACACTGAAGCTTTCTTT CASSLIRDRDLNTEAFF
TRBJ2-1 - TRBV27 - TGTGCCAGCAGTGATTACAGAACCCACAATGAGCAGTTCTTC CASSDYRTHNEQFF
TRBJ1-1 - TRBV27 - TGTGCCAGCAGTTTAGGGCAGCTATCCACTGAAGCTTTCTTT CASSLGQLSTEAFF
TRBJ1-2 - TRBV21-1 once - CASSGPFGTGNYYGYTF
TRBJ1-1 - TRBV6-5 - TGTGCCAGCACCCTCGGGGGGAGCGCTGGGGCTTTCTTT CASTLGGSAGAFF
TRBJ2-2 - TRBV5-4 - TGTGCCAGCAGCCTCTGGGCAGGGATGTTAACCGGGGAGCTGTTTTTT CASSLWAGMLTGELFF
TRBJ2-3 TRBD1 TRBV5-1 few TGCGCCAGCAGCTTGAGGGGGCTTATCACAGATACGCAGTATTTT CASSLRGLITDTQYF
TRBJ2-7 TRBD2 TRBV19 - TGTGCCAGTAGTCTCGTTACTAGCGGGGGCTACGAGCAGTACTTC CASSLVTSGGYEQYF
TRBJ1-1 TRBD1 TRBV2 - TGTGCGGGGACAGGGCCTTTGAACACTGAAGCTTTCTTT CAGTGPLNTEAFF
TRBJ1-2 TRBD1 TRBV4-3 - TGCGCCAGCAGCCAAGGCGGCAGGGGGCGTTATGGCTACACCTTC CASSQGGRGRYGYTF
TRBJ2-5 TRBD2 TRBV2 - TGTGCCAGCAGCCCCATCCTAGCGGGGGGGCAAGAGACCCAGTACTTC CASSPILAGGQETQYF
TRBJ2-7 TRBD2 TRBV6-6 - TGTGCCAGCAGTTACCTAGCGGGAGAGGGTGAGCAGTACTTC CASSYLAGEGEQYF
TRBJ2-1 - TRBV20-1 - TGCAGTGCTAGAGATGTCTATGAGCAGTTCTTC CSARDVYEQFF